This TCR beta chain stems from a study of shared clonotypes between healthy human individuals. The wider study: Per-donor plates numbered three CD4 naive, three CD4 memory, two CD8 naive and one CD8 memory.

This table comes from immunoSEQ multiplex PCR, and its TCRdb copy is limited to in-frame clones, with some not included. The data contain roughly 2.1 million clones, 93% of them seen just once; the ten biggest clones take up under 2%. The CDR3 has 15 residues. V lost 6 bases to trimming and J lost 0 bases, with 12 bases between them. CDR1 and CDR2 from the germline V gene are LNHDA and SQIVND (reference sequence). Notes on this clone: The antigen is not known.

Terminally differentiated effector memory CD45RA+ cells were excluded from the naive CD8 cells, which were CD45RO-negative and positively selected for CCR7. Points from the study as a whole: Some clonotypes were shared by all four sorted-subset donors, while others were not shared. The non-shared ones had lower generation probabilities than the shared ones. Clonotype sharing across donors was expected to vary with sequencing depth. Only blood was sampled; tissue repertoires likely differ.

Sequenced sample: naive CD8+ T cells from PBMCs. The chain employs TRBV19 and TRBJ1-5; maybe TRBD1 (5 bases). The source of this sequence is a man aged 18 to 30 in good health. Some clones in this sample may be carry-over from other donors' samples. The CDR3 DNA is TGTGCCAGTAGACTGGACAACAATAGCAATCAGCCCCAGCATTTT. This translates into CASRLDNNSNQPQHF.